Reported below is one T cell receptor beta chain. The antigen is unknown. CDR3 length equals 15 residues. CDR1 and CDR2 from the germline V gene are GTSNPN and SVGIG (reference sequence). The J segment lost 7 bases and the V segment lost 6 bases, leaving 14 bases of the junction unmatched. This record belongs to a study of cytomegalovirus exposure and HLA in healthy donors. The validation cohort, a group of around 130 subjects, included the donors and was separate from the approximately 660-subject first cohort. Study-wide findings and caveats: The TCR clusters that emerged in the first cohort tended, a later analysis found, to co-occur in the 120 or so validation repertoires. Overall, approximately 150 TCR beta chains were annotated as cytomegalovirus-associated. High specificity and sensitivity for cytomegalovirus status were reported for the classifier.

Profiled with immunoSEQ multiplex PCR; TCRdb holds only in-frame clones, not every one. The sample carries 78,000 or so clones, almost 97% recorded once. V gene TRBV30 combines with J gene TRBJ1-4, with 7 positions matching TRBD1. The sequencing sample was made of PBMCs. The TCR sequence derives from a man aged 18 to 35 in good health and CMV-seropositive. The CDR3: CACRITGEFSEKLFF. CDR3 nucleotides: TGTGCCTGCAGAATAACAGGGGAATTTAGTGAAAAACTGTTTTTT.